This TCR beta chain was captured by sequencing in a study of blood T cell repertoires in COVID-19. Study overall: Samples representing acute and convalescent COVID-19 were sourced from the United States, Italy and Spain.

This table comes from immunoSEQ multiplex PCR, and its TCRdb copy is limited to in-frame clones, with some not included. Among under 200,000 clones, roughly 88% were seen once, and the ten largest hold more than 7%. CDR1 and CDR2 from the germline V gene are SGHAT and FQNNGV. V was shortened by 6 bases and J by 4 bases, with 6 bases between the two germline ends. This CDR3 contains 11 residues. About this clone: Being one base from a much bigger clone, this may be a read error. Other DNA sequences within the sample encode an identical CDR3.

This clonotype originated in a woman of 80 years or more with active or convalescent COVID-19. This chain joins TRBV11-2 and TRBJ1-1; D is undetermined. Sequenced input: peripheral blood. The CDR3 DNA reads as TGTGCCAGCAGTTCAGGCACTGAAGCTTTCTTT. This gives the protein CASSSGTEAFF.